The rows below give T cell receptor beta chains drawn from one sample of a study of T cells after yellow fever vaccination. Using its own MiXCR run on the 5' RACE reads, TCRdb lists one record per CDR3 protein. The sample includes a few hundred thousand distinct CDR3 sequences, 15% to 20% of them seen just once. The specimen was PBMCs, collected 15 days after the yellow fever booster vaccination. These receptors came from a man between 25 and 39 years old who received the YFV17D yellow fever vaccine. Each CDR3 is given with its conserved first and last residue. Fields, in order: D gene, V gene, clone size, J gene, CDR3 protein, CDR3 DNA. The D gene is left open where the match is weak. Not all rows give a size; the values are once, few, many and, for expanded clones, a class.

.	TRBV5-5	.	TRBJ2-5	CASSLVGDETQYF	TGTGCCAGCAGCCTCGTGGGTGATGAGACCCAGTACTTC
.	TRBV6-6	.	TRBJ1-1	CASSVDSSQAFF	TGTGCCAGCAGTGTGGACAGTTCCCAAGCTTTCTTT
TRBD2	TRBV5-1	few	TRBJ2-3	CASSPRAGGPEDTQYF	TGCGCCAGCAGTCCAAGAGCGGGAGGGCCGGAAGATACGCAGTATTTT
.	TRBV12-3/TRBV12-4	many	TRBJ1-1	CASSFGAGAEAFF	.
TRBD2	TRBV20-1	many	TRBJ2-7	CSASTSGRSYEQYF	TGCAGTGCTTCTACTAGCGGGAGGTCCTACGAGCAGTACTTC
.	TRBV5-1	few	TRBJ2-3	CASSLAVFRGYRETDTQYF	TGCGCCAGCAGCTTGGCCGTTTTCCGGGGATACCGTGAGACAGATACGCAGTATTTT
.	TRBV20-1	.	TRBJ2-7	CSARGGRVYEQYF	TGCAGTGCCAGAGGCGGCAGGGTTTACGAGCAGTACTTC
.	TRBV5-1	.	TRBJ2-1	CASSLEGAEQFF	TGCGCCAGCAGCTTGGAGGGAGCTGAGCAGTTCTTC
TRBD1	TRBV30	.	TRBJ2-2	CAWKGQGATGELFF	TGTGCCTGGAAAGGACAGGGGGCGACCGGGGAGCTGTTTTTT
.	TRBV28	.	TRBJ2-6	CASGISGGGANVLTF	TGTGCCAGCGGAATCTCTGGTGGCGGGGCCAACGTCCTGACTTTC
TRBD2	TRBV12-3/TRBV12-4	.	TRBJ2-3	CAVAQTSGYTDTQYF	TGTGCCGTTGCTCAGACTAGCGGATACACAGATACGCAGTATTTT
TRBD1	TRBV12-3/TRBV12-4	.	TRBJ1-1	CASRHRGPRRYTEAFF	TGTGCCAGCAGACACAGGGGACCCAGAAGATACACTGAAGCTTTCTTT
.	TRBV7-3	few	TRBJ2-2	CASSINRDTGELFF	TGTGCCAGCAGCATCAACAGGGACACCGGGGAGCTGTTTTTT
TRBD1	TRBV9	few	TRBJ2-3	CASSPSPRTGPSTDTQYF	TGTGCCAGCAGCCCTAGCCCCCGGACAGGCCCTAGCACAGATACGCAGTATTTT
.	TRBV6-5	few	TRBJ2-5	CASSYTLGAGTQYF	TGTGCCAGCAGTTACACGCTAGGGGCGGGGACCCAGTACTTC
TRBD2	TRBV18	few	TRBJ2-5	CASSPAGGGETQYF	TGTGCCAGCTCACCCGCGGGAGGCGGAGAGACCCAGTACTTC
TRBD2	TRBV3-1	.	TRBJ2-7	CASSQGLAGFSYEQYF	TGTGCCAGCAGCCAAGGACTAGCGGGATTCTCCTACGAGCAGTACTTC
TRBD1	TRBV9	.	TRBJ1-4	CASSVGLTGVEKLFF	TGTGCCAGCAGCGTAGGGCTGACAGGGGTGGAAAAACTGTTTTTT
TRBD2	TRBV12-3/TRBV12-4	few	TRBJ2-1	CASSQTSGGLFF	TGTGCCAGCAGTCAGACTAGCGGGGGCCTTTTCTTC
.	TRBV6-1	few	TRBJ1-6	CASRLIMEGPAPLHF	TGTGCCAGCCGTCTGATAATGGAGGGCCCGGCTCCCCTCCACTTT
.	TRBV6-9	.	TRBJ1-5	CASSYGRLPWDWDSNQPQHF	TGTGCCAGCAGTTACGGTCGTCTTCCATGGGACTGGGATAGCAATCAGCCCCAGCATTTT
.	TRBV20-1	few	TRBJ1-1	CSAQPLKNTEAFF	TGCAGTGCCCAGCCCCTCAAGAACACTGAAGCTTTCTTT
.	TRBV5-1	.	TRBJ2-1	CASSGLQYHEQFF	TGCGCCAGCAGCGGGTTACAGTACCATGAGCAGTTCTTC
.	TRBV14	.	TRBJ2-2	CASSQYWRNTGELFF	TGTGCCAGCAGCCAGTACTGGCGGAACACCGGGGAGCTGTTTTTT
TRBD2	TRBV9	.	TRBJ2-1	CASSSTGTSYNEQFF	TGTGCCAGCAGCTCTACCGGGACTAGCTACAATGAGCAGTTCTTC